The next 11 T cell receptor beta chains were all read from a single sample in a study of response to subunit inactivated influenza vaccine (dated by TCRdb to between 2018 and 2020). The library was prepared using RT-PCR. Data came from an Illumina HiSeq 2500. The public reads were run again by TCRdb, first through fastp at Q25 and then through MiXCR, and only productive beta chains were kept. Each record represents a unique CDR3 protein, reported with the most common genes and DNA among its rows. A total of hundreds of thousands of distinct CDR3 sequences appear in this sample, 25% of them only once. The ten biggest clones cover under 2.5% of the sample. Sequencing used CD4+ T cells sorted from PBMCs, obtained less than 6 days after vaccination. Every receptor here comes from a man aged 50 to 59 who received an inactivated influenza vaccine. Donor details come from another sample of the same person, matched by shared clones.

This clonotype turned up a few times. The chain uses TRBV5-1 and TRBJ1-1, with D possibly TRBD1 on 5 matching bases. This CDR3 comprises 16 residues. Trimming removed 2 bases at V and 0 bases at J, with 14 bases between. Per germline, CDR1 SGHRS and CDR2 YFSETQ. In nucleotides, the CDR3 is TGCGCCAGCAGCTTAAAAGGGGAGGCTATGAACACTGAAGCTTTCTTT. Protein: CASSLKGEAMNTEAFF.

At least ten counts were recorded for this clonotype. The chain links TRBV5-1 to TRBJ2-7; perhaps TRBD1 as D (6 bases). CDR1 is SGHRS, CDR2 YFSETQ, per germline. Trimming stripped 1 base from V and 5 bases from J, with 16 bases between. The CDR3 is 15 amino acids. The CDR3 sequence: CASSLSWGLYDEQYF. CDR3 bases: TGCGCCAGCAGCTTGAGTTGGGGGCTTTACGACGAGCAGTACTTC.

The chain employs TRBV14 and TRBJ2-5, with 9 bases identical to TRBD1. Trimming removed 4 bases from V and 4 bases from J; junction bases left unmatched: 4. The CDR3 totals 14 residues. The germline V gene encodes CDR1 SGHDN and CDR2 FVKESK. The CDR3 spells CASSRDRVGETQYF. The CDR3 DNA reads TGTGCCAGCAGCCGGGACAGGGTGGGAGAGACCCAGTACTTC.

This clonotype was counted a few times. Here the CDR3 DNA reads TGTGCCAGCAGTTACCCGAGGAGGGGGCAAGAGACCCAGTACTTC. This gives the protein CASSYPRRGQETQYF. This rearrangement joins TRBV6-2 or TRBV6-3 to TRBJ2-5; either TRBD1 or TRBD2 may supply D (6 bases each). The length of the CDR3 is 15 residues. CDR1 is MNHEY and CDR2 is SVGEGT in the germline V gene. Trimming took 2 bases from V and 2 from J, leaving 12 bases between them.

The CDR3 reads CSAKQGGRSNTQYF. The CDR3 DNA reads TGCAGTGCAAAACAGGGGGGACGATCAAATACGCAGTATTTT. The rearrangement links TRBV20-1 to TRBJ2-3, with 8 bases identical to TRBD1. V dropped 6 bases and J dropped 7; count of bases not matched to a gene: 12. Germline V CDR1 and CDR2: DFQATT, SNEGSKA (reference sequence). CDR3 size: 14 residues.

This clonotype was picked up a small number of times. This chain's CDR3 is CSARASGRVETQYF. The CDR3 DNA reads TGCAGTGCTAGAGCGAGCGGGAGGGTGGAGACCCAGTACTTC. J is TRBJ2-5 and V is TRBV20-1; TRBD2 matches at 10 bases. J was trimmed by 5 bases and V by 1 base; bases with no gene match: 4. The CDR3 length is 14 residues. Germline V gene sequence: CDR1 DFQATT, CDR2 SNEGSKA (reference sequence).

The CDR3 reads CASSLSTSQNEQFF. The CDR3 DNA reads as TGTGCCAGCAGCTTATCGACTAGTCAGAATGAGCAGTTCTTC. The chain recombines TRBV7-9 with TRBJ2-1; D possibly corresponds to TRBD2 (6 bases). The CDR3 spans 14 residues. The germline V gene encodes CDR1 SEHNR and CDR2 FQNEAQ (reference sequence). V was shortened by 2 bases and J by 7 bases, with 12 bases between the two germline ends.

The chain uses TRBV5-1 and TRBJ2-3; the match to TRBD2 covers 8 bases. J was trimmed by 5 bases and V by 7 bases; bases with no gene match: 9. CDR1 is SGHRS, CDR2 YFSETQ, per germline. The CDR3 totals 14 residues. The CDR3 region is CASGIRGGLDTQYF. DNA for the CDR3: TGCGCCAGCGGGATCCGGGGGGGCCTAGATACGCAGTATTTT.

The J gene is TRBJ2-1, the V gene TRBV4-1, with D perhaps TRBD2 (6 bases). This CDR3 comprises 16 residues. Germline CDR1 and CDR2: MGHRA and YSYEKL. Deletions cut 0 bases from V and 5 bases from J, with 14 bases between. CDR3 region: CASSQDPGRPDNEQFF. The CDR3 nucleotides read TGCGCCAGCAGCCAAGACCCCGGGAGACCCGACAATGAGCAGTTCTTC.

The J gene is TRBJ2-3, the V gene TRBV7-2, with D possibly matching TRBD2 (7 bases). Per germline, CDR1 SGHTA and CDR2 FQGNSA. There are 15 residues in the CDR3. The germline V and J ends were trimmed by 1 base and 5 bases, with 13 bases remaining between them. CDR3 bases: TGTGCCAGCAGCTTAGGGGGGGCGGGGGTAGATACGCAGTATTTT. This codes for CASSLGGAGVDTQYF. The entire variable domain, with the rest obtained from reference TRBV7-2 and TRBJ2-3, is as follows: GAGVSQSPSNKVTEKGKDVELRCDPISGHTALYWYRQSLGQGLEFLIYFQGNSAPDKSGLPSDRFSAERTGGSVSTLTIQRTQQEDSAVYLCASSLGGAGVDTQYFGPGTRLTVL.

The rearrangement joins TRBV20-1 to TRBJ2-2; 15 nucleotides agree with TRBD2. The CDR3 length is 17 residues. V was pared by 6 bases and J by 6 bases, with 11 bases of the junction left unmatched. Germline V gene sequence: CDR1 DFQATT, CDR2 SNEGSKA (reference sequence). CDR3 nucleotides: TGCAGTGCGAACGGACTAGCGGGGGGGCTAGATCCCGGGGAGCTGTTTTTT. It encodes CSANGLAGGLDPGELFF.